This TCR beta chain derives from a study of beta chain features in type 1 diabetes. General study results and limits: Patients with Type 1 diabetes showed moderately but significantly shorter TCRB CDR3s in all four CD4+ subsets. Naive, central memory and Treg TCRB repertoires appeared more alike in patients than in healthy donors.

V lost 3 bases and J 5 bases, leaving 11 bases between the germline ends. Germline lookup yields CDR1 SGHRS and CDR2 YFSETQ. The CDR3 is 13 amino acids. The entirety of the isolated RNA underwent reverse transcription, so expressed TCRB transcripts were sequenced. Libraries were prepared by immunoSEQ multiplex PCR; TCRdb keeps only in-frame clonotypes and omits some of them. This sample has 350,000 to 400,000 clones, with around 12% found just once. As for this clone: The antigen is unknown.

The source material was naive CD4+ T cells from blood. The source of this sequence is a woman younger than 35 with type 1 diabetes. The V gene is TRBV5-1, the J gene TRBJ1-1, with D possibly matching TRBD1 (6 bases). CDR3 region: CASSSNRETEAFF. The CDR3 DNA is TGCGCCAGCAGCTCGAACAGGGAAACTGAAGCTTTCTTT.